A selection of T cell receptor beta chains follows, all from one sample in a study of blood T cell repertoires in COVID-19. Sequenced by immunoSEQ multiplex PCR; TCRdb stores in-frame clones only, minus some. This table holds hundreds of thousands of clones, around nine tenths found once. The sample was peripheral blood. The receptors shown here come from a man aged 40-49 years with acute or convalescent COVID-19. CDR3s include the opening cysteine and the closing phenylalanine or tryptophan. The order of the fields is clone size, D gene, CDR3 length, J gene, V gene, CDR3 DNA, CDR3 protein. The D gene is left open where the match is weak. Clone size is not always given. Where it is, it says once, few, many or a class for expanded clones.

abundance: .; d_gene: .; len: 14; j_gene: TRBJ1-2; v_gene: TRBV7-9; CDR3nt: TGTGCCAGCAGGGAAAAGGGGGATTTGGGTGGCTACACCTTC; CDR3aa: CASREKGDLGGYTF
abundance: .; d_gene: .; len: 13; j_gene: TRBJ2-7; v_gene: TRBV29-1; CDR3nt: TGCAGCGTCACCGGGCAGGGGCCCTACGAGCAGTACTTC; CDR3aa: CSVTGQGPYEQYF
abundance: once; d_gene: TRBD2; len: 17; j_gene: TRBJ2-1; v_gene: TRBV29-1; CDR3nt: TGCAGCGCTGGGCGGGGGAGACCAACGAACTCCTACAATGAGCAGTTCTTC; CDR3aa: CSAGRGRPTNSYNEQFF
abundance: .; d_gene: .; len: 14; j_gene: TRBJ1-2; v_gene: TRBV28; CDR3nt: TGTGCCAGCCTCCTCTGGGGGGGGTCGGAGGGCTACACCTTC; CDR3aa: CASLLWGGSEGYTF
abundance: .; d_gene: TRBD2; len: 15; j_gene: TRBJ2-3; v_gene: TRBV4-3; CDR3nt: TGCGCCAGCAGCCCCAGGACTAGCGGGACAGATACGCAGTATTTT; CDR3aa: CASSPRTSGTDTQYF
abundance: .; d_gene: TRBD2; len: 15; j_gene: TRBJ2-1; v_gene: TRBV27; CDR3nt: TGTGCCAGCACCCGAGGGGCGGGAGGCCACAATGAGCAGTTCTTC; CDR3aa: CASTRGAGGHNEQFF
abundance: .; d_gene: TRBD1; len: 15; j_gene: TRBJ2-7; v_gene: TRBV4-1; CDR3nt: TGCGCCAGCAGCCAGCCGGGACAGAGCTCCTACGAGCAGTACTTC; CDR3aa: CASSQPGQSSYEQYF
abundance: .; d_gene: TRBD1; len: 14; j_gene: TRBJ1-1; v_gene: TRBV30; CDR3nt: TGTGCCTGGGTCGAACAGGGGGTTTACACTGAAGCTTTCTTT; CDR3aa: CAWVEQGVYTEAFF
abundance: .; d_gene: TRBD1; len: 14; j_gene: TRBJ1-3; v_gene: TRBV2; CDR3nt: TGTGCCACCCGGGACAGGTCTACTGGAAACACCATATATTTT; CDR3aa: CATRDRSTGNTIYF
abundance: .; d_gene: .; len: 14; j_gene: TRBJ2-7; v_gene: TRBV14; CDR3nt: TGTGCCAGCAGCCCTGGGCACAGAACTTACGAGCAGTACTTC; CDR3aa: CASSPGHRTYEQYF